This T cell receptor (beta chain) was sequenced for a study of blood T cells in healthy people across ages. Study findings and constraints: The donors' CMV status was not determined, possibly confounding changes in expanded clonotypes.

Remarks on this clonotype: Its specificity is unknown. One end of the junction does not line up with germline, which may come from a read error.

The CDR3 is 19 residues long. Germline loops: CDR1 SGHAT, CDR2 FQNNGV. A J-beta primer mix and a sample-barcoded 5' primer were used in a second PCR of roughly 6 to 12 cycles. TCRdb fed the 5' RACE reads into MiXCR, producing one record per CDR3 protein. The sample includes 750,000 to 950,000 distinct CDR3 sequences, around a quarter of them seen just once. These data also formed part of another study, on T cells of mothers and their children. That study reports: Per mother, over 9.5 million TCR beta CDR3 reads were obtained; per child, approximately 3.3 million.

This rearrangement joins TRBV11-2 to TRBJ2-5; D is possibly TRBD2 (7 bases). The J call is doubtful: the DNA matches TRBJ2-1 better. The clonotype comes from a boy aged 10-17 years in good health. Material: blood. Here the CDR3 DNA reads TGTGCCAGCAGCTTAGATGGCCAACGGCGGGGGCTCTCCTACGATGAGCAGTTCTTC. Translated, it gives CASSLDGQRRGLSYDEQFF.